This TCR beta chain was observed in a study of T cell changes during pregnancy in multiple sclerosis. Method: immunoSEQ multiplex PCR; TCRdb's copy keeps in-frame clones and lacks some. The profile shows fewer than 100,000 clones, 89% of them singletons. From germline, CDR1 is LGHNA and CDR2 YSLEER. The CDR3 has 15 amino acids. V lost 0 bases, J lost 4 bases, and 13 bases lay in between. This sequence was found in a female donor with multiple sclerosis, enrolled in a pregnancy study. Source: peripheral blood, taken before pregnancy. The chain carries TRBV4-3 and TRBJ2-7, with a possible D match to TRBD1 (6 bases). This CDR3 is CASSQDLGRGYEQYF. Here the CDR3 DNA reads TGCGCCAGCAGCCAAGATCTTGGCAGGGGTTACGAGCAGTACTTC.